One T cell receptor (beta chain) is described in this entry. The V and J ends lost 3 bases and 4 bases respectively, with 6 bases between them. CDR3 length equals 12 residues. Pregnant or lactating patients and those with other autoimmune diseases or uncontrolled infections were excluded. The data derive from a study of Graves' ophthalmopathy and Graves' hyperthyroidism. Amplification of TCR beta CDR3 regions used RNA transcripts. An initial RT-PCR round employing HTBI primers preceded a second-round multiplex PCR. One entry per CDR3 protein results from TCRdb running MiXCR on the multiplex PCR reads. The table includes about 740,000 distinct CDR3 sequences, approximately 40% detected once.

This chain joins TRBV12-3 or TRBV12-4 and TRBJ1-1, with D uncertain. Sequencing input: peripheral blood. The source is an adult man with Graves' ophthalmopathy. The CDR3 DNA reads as TGTGCCAGCAGTTTCGGTATCACTGAAGCTTTCTTT. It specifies CASSFGITEAFF.